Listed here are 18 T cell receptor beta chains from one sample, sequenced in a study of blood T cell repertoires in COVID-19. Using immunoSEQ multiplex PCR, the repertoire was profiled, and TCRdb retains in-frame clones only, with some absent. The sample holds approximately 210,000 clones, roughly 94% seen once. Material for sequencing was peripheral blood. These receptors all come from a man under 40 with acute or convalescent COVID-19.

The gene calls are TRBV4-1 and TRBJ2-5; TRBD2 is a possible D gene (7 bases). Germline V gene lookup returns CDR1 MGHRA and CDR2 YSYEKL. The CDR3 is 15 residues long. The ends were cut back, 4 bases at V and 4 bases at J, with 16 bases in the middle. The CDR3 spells CASSPRPGEGETQYF. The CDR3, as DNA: TGCGCCAGCAGCCCCCGACCAGGGGAGGGAGAGACCCAGTACTTC.

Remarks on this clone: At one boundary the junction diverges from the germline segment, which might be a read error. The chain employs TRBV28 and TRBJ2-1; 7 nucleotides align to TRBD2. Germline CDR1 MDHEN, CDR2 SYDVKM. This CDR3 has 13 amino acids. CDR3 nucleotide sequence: TGTGCCAGCAGTCGGGAGTTATCGGCGGGAGTGATCTTC. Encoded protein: CASSRELSAGVIF.

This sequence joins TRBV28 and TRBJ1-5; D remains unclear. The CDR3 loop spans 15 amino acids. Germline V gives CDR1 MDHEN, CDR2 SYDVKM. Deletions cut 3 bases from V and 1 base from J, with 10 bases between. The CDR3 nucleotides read TGTGCCAGCAGTTTTCCGAGTCTCAGCAATCAGCCCCAGCATTTT. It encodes CASSFPSLSNQPQHF.

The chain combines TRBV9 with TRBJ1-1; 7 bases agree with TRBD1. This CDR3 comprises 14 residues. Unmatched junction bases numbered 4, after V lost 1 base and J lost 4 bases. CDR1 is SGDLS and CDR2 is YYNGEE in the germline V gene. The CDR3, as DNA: TGTGCCAGCAGCGTAAATCCAGGGGGCACTGAAGCTTTCTTT. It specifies CASSVNPGGTEAFF.

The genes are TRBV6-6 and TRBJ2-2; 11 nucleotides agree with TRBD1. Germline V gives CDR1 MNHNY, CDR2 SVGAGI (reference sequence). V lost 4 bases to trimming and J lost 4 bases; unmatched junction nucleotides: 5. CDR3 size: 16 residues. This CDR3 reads CASSSSGTGGTGELFF. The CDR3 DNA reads TGTGCCAGCAGTTCGTCCGGGACAGGGGGCACCGGGGAGCTGTTTTTT.

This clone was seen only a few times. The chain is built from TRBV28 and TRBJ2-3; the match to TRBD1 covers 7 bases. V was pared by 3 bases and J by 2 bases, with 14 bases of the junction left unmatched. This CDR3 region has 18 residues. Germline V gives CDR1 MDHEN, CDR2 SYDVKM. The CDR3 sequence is CASSFGLGTAYFTDTQYF. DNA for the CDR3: TGTGCCAGCAGTTTTGGTCTCGGGACAGCCTATTTCACAGATACGCAGTATTTT.

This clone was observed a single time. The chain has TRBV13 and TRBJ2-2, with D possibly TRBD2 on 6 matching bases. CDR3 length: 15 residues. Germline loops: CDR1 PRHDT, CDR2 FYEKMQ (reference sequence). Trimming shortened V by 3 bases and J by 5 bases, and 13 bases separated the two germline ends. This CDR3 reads CASSLDGGWTGELFF. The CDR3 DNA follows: TGTGCCAGCAGCTTGGACGGGGGATGGACCGGGGAGCTGTTTTTT.

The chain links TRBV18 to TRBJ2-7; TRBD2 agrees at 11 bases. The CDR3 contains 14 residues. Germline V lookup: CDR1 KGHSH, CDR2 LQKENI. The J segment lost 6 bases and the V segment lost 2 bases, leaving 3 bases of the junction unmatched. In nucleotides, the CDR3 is TGTGCCAGCTCACCATCTGGACTAGCGGGCGAGCAGTACTTC. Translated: CASSPSGLAGEQYF.

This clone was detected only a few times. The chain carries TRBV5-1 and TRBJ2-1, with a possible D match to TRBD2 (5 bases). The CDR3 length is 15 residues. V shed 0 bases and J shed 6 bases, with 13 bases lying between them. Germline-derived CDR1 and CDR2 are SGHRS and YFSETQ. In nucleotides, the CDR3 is TGCGCCAGCAGCTTGGGCGGGCCACGCGGCAATGAGCAGTTCTTC. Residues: CASSLGGPRGNEQFF.

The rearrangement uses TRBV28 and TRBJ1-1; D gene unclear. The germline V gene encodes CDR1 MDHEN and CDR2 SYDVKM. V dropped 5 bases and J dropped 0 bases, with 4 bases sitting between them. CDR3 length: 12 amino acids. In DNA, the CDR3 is TGTGCCAGCAGTCTAATGAACACTGAAGCTTTCTTT. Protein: CASSLMNTEAFF.

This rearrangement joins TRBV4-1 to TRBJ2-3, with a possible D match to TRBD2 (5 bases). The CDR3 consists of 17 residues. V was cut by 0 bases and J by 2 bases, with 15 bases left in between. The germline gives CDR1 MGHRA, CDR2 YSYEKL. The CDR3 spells CASSQDQDGELTDTQYF. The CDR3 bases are TGCGCCAGCAGCCAAGATCAGGACGGGGAGCTCACAGATACGCAGTATTTT.

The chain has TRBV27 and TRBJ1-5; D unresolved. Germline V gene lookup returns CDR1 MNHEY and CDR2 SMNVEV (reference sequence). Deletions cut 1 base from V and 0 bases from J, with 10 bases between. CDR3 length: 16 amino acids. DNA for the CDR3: TGTGCCAGCAGTTTATTCTACGGACTTAGCAATCAGCCCCAGCATTTT. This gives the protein CASSLFYGLSNQPQHF.

DNA of the CDR3: TGTGCCAGCAGCTTAACTATGAACACTGAAGCTTTCTTT. Protein: CASSLTMNTEAFF. This chain uses TRBV7-3 with TRBJ1-1, with unresolved D. The V gene lost 0 bases and the J gene lost 0 bases, with 2 bases spanning the gap. The CDR3 is made up of 13 amino acids. The V gene's germline CDR1 is SGHTA and CDR2 FQGTGA.

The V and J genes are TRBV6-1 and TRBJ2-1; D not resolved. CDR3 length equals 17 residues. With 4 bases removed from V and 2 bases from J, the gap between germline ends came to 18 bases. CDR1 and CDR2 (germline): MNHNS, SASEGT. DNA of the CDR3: TGTGCCAGCAGTGCGGCCCTAGGAAAAGGTCCCTACAATGAGCAGTTCTTC. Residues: CASSAALGKGPYNEQFF.

CDR3 protein: CASSPAGASGNTIYF. DNA of the CDR3: TGTGCCAGCAGCCCTGCGGGAGCCTCTGGAAACACCATATATTTT. The rearrangement joins TRBV28 to TRBJ1-3, with unresolved D. The germline gives CDR1 MDHEN, CDR2 SYDVKM. CDR3 length: 15 amino acids. V was shortened by 6 bases and J by 0 bases, with 12 bases between the two germline ends.

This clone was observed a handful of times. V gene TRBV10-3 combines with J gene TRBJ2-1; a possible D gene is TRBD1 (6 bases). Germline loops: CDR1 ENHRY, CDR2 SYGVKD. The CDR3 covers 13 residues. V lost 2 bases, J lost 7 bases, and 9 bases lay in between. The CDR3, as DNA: TGTGCCATCAGTGAGGGACAGAAGAATGAGCAGTTCTTC. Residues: CAISEGQKNEQFF.

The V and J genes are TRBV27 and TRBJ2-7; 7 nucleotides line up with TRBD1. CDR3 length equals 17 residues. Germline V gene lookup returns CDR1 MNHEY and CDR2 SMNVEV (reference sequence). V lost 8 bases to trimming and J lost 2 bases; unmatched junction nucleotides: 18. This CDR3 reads CASDRPNRDSGTYEQYF. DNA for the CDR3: TGTGCCAGCGACCGGCCTAACCGGGACAGTGGAACCTACGAGCAGTACTTC.

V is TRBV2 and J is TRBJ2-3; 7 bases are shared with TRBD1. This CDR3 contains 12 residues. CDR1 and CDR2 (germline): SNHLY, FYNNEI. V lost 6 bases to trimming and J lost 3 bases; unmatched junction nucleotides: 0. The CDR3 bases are TGTGCCAGCAGACAGGGGACAGATACGCAGTATTTT. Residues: CASRQGTDTQYF.